Following are 18 T cell receptor beta chains from one sample sequenced in a study of cytomegalovirus exposure and HLA in healthy donors. Both 60 Vbeta primers and 13 Jbeta primers went into the PCR. This table comes from immunoSEQ multiplex PCR, and its TCRdb copy is limited to in-frame clones, with some not included. The repertoire includes about 180,000 clones, 75% to 85% of them detected once, and 2% to 3% sits in the top ten. The sequenced sample consisted of PBMCs. These receptors were collected from a young woman in good health and CMV-seropositive.

The chain has TRBV11-2 and TRBJ1-1; 7 bases are shared with TRBD1. This CDR3 has 18 residues. Germline CDR1 is SGHAT and CDR2 is FQNNGV. Trimming removed 2 bases from V and 2 bases from J; junction bases left unmatched: 14. The CDR3 coding sequence is TGTGCCAGCAGCTTACAGAGTTACAGGGGTCGAAGAAACACTGAAGCTTTCTTT. It is translated as CASSLQSYRGRRNTEAFF.

This clone has a handful of counts. The chain carries TRBV25-1 and TRBJ2-5, with a tentative D call TRBD1 (6 bases). The CDR3 sequence is 13 residues long. Germline assignment: CDR1 MGHDK and CDR2 SYGVNS. V was clipped by 6 bases and J by 5 bases, with 13 bases between them. The CDR3 coding sequence is TGTGCCAGCAGGGACAGTGGTATGGAGACCCAGTACTTC. Translated: CASRDSGMETQYF.

V and J are TRBV27 and TRBJ2-3; 10 bases fit TRBD2. The CDR3 loop spans 16 amino acids. The ends lost 8 bases at V and 2 bases at J; junction bases unmatched: 10. Germline CDR1 reads MNHEY; CDR2 reads SMNVEV (reference sequence). CDR3 DNA: TGTGCCAGCCGCCCCTGGAGCGGGGGGGACACAGATACGCAGTATTTT. Translated: CASRPWSGGDTDTQYF.

This clone was seen just once. The rearrangement joins TRBV4-3 to TRBJ2-7, with 8 bases aligning to TRBD2. Germline loops: CDR1 LGHNA, CDR2 YSLEER. The CDR3 spans 15 residues. The ends lost 1 base at V and 2 bases at J; junction bases unmatched: 4. The CDR3 region is CASSQGRGATYEQYF. CDR3 coding DNA: TGCGCCAGCAGCCAAGGGCGGGGGGCTACCTACGAGCAGTACTTC.

The CDR3 coding sequence is TGTGCCAGCAGTTTCGGGCAGGGGGCGGGAATTGCTGGCTACACCTTC. Its protein product is CASSFGQGAGIAGYTF. The chain employs TRBV28 and TRBJ1-2; 8 bases are shared with TRBD1. The length of the CDR3 is 16 residues. V shed 3 bases, J shed 7 bases, and the junction held 13 bases outside the gene matches. The germline V gene encodes CDR1 MDHEN and CDR2 SYDVKM.

The rearrangement uses TRBV11-2 and TRBJ1-1; D might be TRBD1 (5 bases). The CDR3 is made up of 13 amino acids. Germline V gene lookup returns CDR1 SGHAT and CDR2 FQNNGV. Trimming stripped 5 bases from V and 4 bases from J, with 11 bases between. The CDR3 DNA follows: TGTGCCAGCAGCCGCAGGGTGCGCACTGAAGCTTTCTTT. It translates to CASSRRVRTEAFF. Full variable domain (rest looked up from reference TRBV11-2 and TRBJ1-1): EAGVAQSPRYKIIEKRQSVAFWCNPISGHATLYWYQQILGQGPKLLIQFQNNGVVDDSQLPKDRFSAERLKGVDSTLKIQPAKLEDSAVYLCASSRRVRTEAFFGQGTRLTVV.

The CDR3 sequence: CATGGHGWQYF. DNA for the CDR3: TGTGCCACGGGGGGGCATGGGTGGCAGTACTTC. The chain links TRBV10-3 to TRBJ2-7, with 8 bases lining up with TRBD2. This CDR3 contains 11 residues. J lost 9 bases, V lost 10 bases, and 8 bases had no gene match. The germline V gene has CDR1 ENHRY and CDR2 SYGVKD.

The CDR3 loop is CASSGRSSADTQYF. The CDR3 DNA is TGTGCCAGCAGTGGACGGAGTTCGGCAGATACGCAGTATTTT. The chain employs TRBV2 and TRBJ2-3; D gene ambiguous. The CDR3 contains 14 residues. The ends were cut back, 4 bases at V and 4 bases at J, with 12 bases in the middle. Germline lookup yields CDR1 SNHLY and CDR2 FYNNEI. Full variable domain (rest looked up from reference TRBV2 and TRBJ2-3): EPEVTQTPSHQVTQMGQEVILRCVPISNHLYFYWYRQILGQKVEFLVSFYNNEISEKSEIFDDQFSVERPDGSNFTLKIRSTKLEDSAMYFCASSGRSSADTQYFGPGTRLTVL.

The chain has TRBV6-5 and TRBJ1-2; a possible D gene is TRBD1 (5 bases). V was trimmed by 0 bases and J by 8 bases, leaving 16 bases between them. CDR1 MNHEY and CDR2 SVGAGI come from the germline V gene. The CDR3 consists of 15 residues. This CDR3 is CASSYSSWGVDGYTF. CDR3 DNA: TGTGCCAGCAGTTACTCGAGTTGGGGGGTGGACGGCTACACCTTC.

The chain has TRBV6-5 and TRBJ2-1, with D possibly matching TRBD1 (5 bases). From germline, CDR1 is MNHEY and CDR2 SVGAGI. The V gene lost 6 bases and the J gene lost 5 bases, with 8 bases spanning the gap. The CDR3 extends over 12 amino acids. DNA of the CDR3: TGTGCCAGCAGAACAGGCCACAATGAGCAGTTCTTC. Amino acid sequence: CASRTGHNEQFF.

The chain uses TRBV10-1 and TRBJ1-1, with D possibly TRBD1 on 5 matching bases. This CDR3 is built from 12 residues. The V and J ends lost 5 bases and 7 bases respectively, with 11 bases between them. CDR1 and CDR2 (germline): WNHNN, SYGVQD (reference sequence). The CDR3 protein is CASSKTVGEAFF. The CDR3 DNA sequence: TGCGCCAGCAGTAAGACAGTTGGTGAAGCTTTCTTT.

This rearrangement joins TRBV28 to TRBJ1-5; the match to TRBD1 covers 10 bases. CDR1 MDHEN and CDR2 SYDVKM come from the germline V gene. The CDR3 runs to 14 residues. Trimming removed 6 bases from V and 6 bases from J; junction bases left unmatched: 5. The CDR3: CASSQDRGFQPQHF. DNA of the CDR3: TGTGCCAGCAGCCAGGACAGGGGGTTTCAGCCCCAGCATTTT.

V is TRBV6-6 and J is TRBJ2-3; TRBD2 matches at 9 bases. This CDR3 has 15 amino acids. CDR1 MNHNY and CDR2 SVGAGI come from the germline V gene (reference sequence). V dropped 7 bases and J dropped 8; count of bases not matched to a gene: 13. The CDR3 DNA sequence: TGTGCCAGCATCCACGGGGCGGGGGGGGCAGGTACGCAGTATTTT. This codes for CASIHGAGGAGTQYF.

CDR3 DNA: TGTGCCAGCAACACAGGGGGCCTCTATGGCTACACCTTC. This codes for CASNTGGLYGYTF. This chain links TRBV7-9 with TRBJ1-2, with TRBD1 matching over 9 bases. The junction had 4 bases not matched to a gene; V was cut back by 7 bases and J by 4 bases. This CDR3 has 13 amino acids. Germline CDR1 and CDR2: SEHNR and FQNEAQ (reference sequence).

The chain is built from TRBV15 and TRBJ2-7; tentative D call: TRBD2 (6 bases). The CDR3 length is 14 residues. Germline CDR1 LNHNV, CDR2 YYDKDF (reference sequence). V was cut by 3 bases and J by 2 bases, with 11 bases left in between. The CDR3 DNA reads as TGTGCCACCAGCAGGACTAGGAATGCCTACGAGCAGTACTTC. It codes for CATSRTRNAYEQYF.

This clone is a singleton in its sample. This chain links TRBV19 with TRBJ1-4; tentative D call: TRBD1 (5 bases). Germline CDR1 LNHDA, CDR2 SQIVND (reference sequence). V lost 5 bases and J lost 7, with 17 bases in between. The CDR3 runs to 15 residues. The CDR3 DNA reads as TGTGCCAGTAGTTTTGGCGGGGGGTTCGGTGAAAAACTGTTTTTT. Protein: CASSFGGGFGEKLFF.

The CDR3 reads CASSDSSSGNTIYF. CDR3 nucleotide sequence: TGCGCCAGCAGTGACTCGTCCTCTGGAAACACCATATATTTT. The rearrangement joins TRBV10-1 to TRBJ1-3, with unresolved D. Trimming pared 3 bases from V and 0 bases from J, leaving 6 bases between. Per the germline V gene, CDR1 is WNHNN and CDR2 is SYGVQD (reference sequence). The CDR3 sequence is 14 residues long.

This chain joins TRBV2 and TRBJ2-6, with a weak D call TRBD1 (6 bases). CDR1 is SNHLY, CDR2 FYNNEI, per germline. V lost 6 bases, J lost 0 bases, and 9 bases lay in between. CDR3 length: 15 residues. In DNA, the CDR3 is TGTGCCAGCAGACCCAGGGGCTCTGGGGCCAACGTCCTGACTTTC. Translated, it gives CASRPRGSGANVLTF.